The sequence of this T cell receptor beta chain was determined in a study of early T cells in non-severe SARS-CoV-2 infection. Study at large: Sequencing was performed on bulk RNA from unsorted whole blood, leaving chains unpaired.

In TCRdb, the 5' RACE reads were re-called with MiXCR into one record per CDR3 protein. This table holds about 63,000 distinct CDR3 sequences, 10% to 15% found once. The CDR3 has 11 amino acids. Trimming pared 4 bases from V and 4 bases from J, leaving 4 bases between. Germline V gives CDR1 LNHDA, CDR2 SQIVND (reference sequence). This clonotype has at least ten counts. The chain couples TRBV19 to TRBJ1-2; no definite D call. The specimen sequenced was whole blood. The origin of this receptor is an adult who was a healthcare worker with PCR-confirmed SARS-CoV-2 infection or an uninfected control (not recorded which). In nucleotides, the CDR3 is TGTGCCAGTAGTAACGGCTATGGCTACACCTTC. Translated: CASSNGYGYTF. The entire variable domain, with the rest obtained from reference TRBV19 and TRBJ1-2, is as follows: DGGITQSPKYLFRKEGQNVTLSCEQNLNHDAMYWYRQDPGQGLRLIYYSQIVNDFQKGDIAEGYSVSREKKESFPLTVTSAQKNPTAFYLCASSNGYGYTFGSGTRLTVV.